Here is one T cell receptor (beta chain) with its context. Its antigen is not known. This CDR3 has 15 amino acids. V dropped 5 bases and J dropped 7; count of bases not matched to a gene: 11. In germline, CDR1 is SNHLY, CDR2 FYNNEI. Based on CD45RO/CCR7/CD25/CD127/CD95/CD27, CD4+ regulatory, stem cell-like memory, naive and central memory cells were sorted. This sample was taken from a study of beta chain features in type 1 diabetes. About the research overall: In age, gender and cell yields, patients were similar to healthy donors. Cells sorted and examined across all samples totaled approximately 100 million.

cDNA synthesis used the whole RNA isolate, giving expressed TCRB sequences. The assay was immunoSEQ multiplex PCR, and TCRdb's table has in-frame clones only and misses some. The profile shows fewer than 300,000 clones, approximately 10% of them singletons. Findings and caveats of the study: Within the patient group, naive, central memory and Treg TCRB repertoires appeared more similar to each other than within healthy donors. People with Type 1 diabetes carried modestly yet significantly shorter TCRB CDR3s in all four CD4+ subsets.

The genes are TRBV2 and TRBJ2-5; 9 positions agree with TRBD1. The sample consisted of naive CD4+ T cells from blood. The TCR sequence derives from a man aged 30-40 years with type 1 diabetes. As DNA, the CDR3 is TGTGCCAGCAGTACGGGACAGGGTGGGAGGGGGACCCAGTACTTC. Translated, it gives CASSTGQGGRGTQYF.